What follows are 26 T cell receptor beta chains derived from one specimen sequenced in a study of regulatory T cells in long-lasting Graves disease. Libraries of TCR beta came from iRepertoire HTBI primers plus Arm-PCR of CDR3 regions. Via MiXCR, TCRdb re-called the multiplex PCR reads, giving one row per CDR3 protein. The data hold about 350,000 distinct CDR3 sequences, with over 15% observed a single time. Described time point: newly diagnosed GD, antithyroid drugs for less than 3 months. After RNA was extracted from PBMCs, the TCR library was made from it. These records were also assigned to another study, of T cells in Graves' hyperthyroidism and ophthalmopathy.

The sequenced sample was peripheral blood mononuclear cells (PBMCs), obtained at new diagnosis, from a patient treated with antithyroid drugs. These receptors originate from a man in his forties with Graves disease.

A single count supports this clonotype. A far larger clone is one nucleotide away, so this likely arose from a read error. The genes are TRBV27 and TRBJ1-2; 10 bases line up with TRBD1. CDR1 and CDR2 from the germline V gene are MNHEY and SMNVEV (reference sequence). This CDR3 region has 18 residues. V lost 5 bases and J lost 6; bases outside the gene matches: 18. The CDR3 DNA sequence: TGTGCCAGCAGTGACGGGACAGGGGATCGCCCTGCCATCGATGGCTACACCTTC. It encodes CASSDGTGDRPAIDGYTF.

V usage is TRBV27 and J usage is TRBJ1-6; no definite D call. V was cut by 8 bases and J by 3 bases, with 8 bases left in between. The CDR3 totals 13 residues. Germline V CDR1 and CDR2: MNHEY, SMNVEV (reference sequence). The CDR3 DNA is TGTGCCAGCGGACGGAACTATAATTCACCCCTCCACTTT. Protein sequence: CASGRNYNSPLHF.

This clonotype came up many times. The rearrangement joins TRBV28 to TRBJ2-3; D not resolved. Deletions cut 2 bases from V and 4 bases from J, with 16 bases between. The CDR3 is 16 amino acids. Germline loops: CDR1 MDHEN, CDR2 SYDVKM. CDR3 sequence: CASSLIGRRAADTQYF. The DNA for the CDR3 is TGTGCCAGCAGTTTAATAGGCCGAAGGGCCGCAGATACGCAGTATTTT.

The chain joins TRBV20-1 to TRBJ2-7, with D uncertain. The germline V gene has CDR1 DFQATT and CDR2 SNEGSKA (reference sequence). The CDR3 is made up of 13 amino acids. The V gene lost 0 bases and the J gene lost 4 bases, with 10 bases spanning the gap. The CDR3 bases are TGCAGTGCTAGAGAGCTGCTAAGATACGAGCAGTACTTC. Translation gives CSARELLRYEQYF.

This clonotype was found many times. V gene TRBV18 combines with J gene TRBJ2-7; 8 bases fit TRBD1. Germline trimming cut 3 bases from V and 7 bases from J; bases unmatched to any gene: 8. This CDR3 contains 14 residues. Germline V lookup: CDR1 KGHSH, CDR2 LQKENI. CDR3 residues: CASSPDDRGWEQYF. In nucleotides, the CDR3 is TGTGCCAGCTCACCGGACGACAGGGGTTGGGAGCAGTACTTC.

This chain links TRBV3-1 with TRBJ1-1; maybe TRBD1 (5 bases). Germline CDR1 is LGHDT and CDR2 is YNNKEL (reference sequence). CDR3 length equals 12 residues. V was clipped by 5 bases and J by 10 bases, with 14 bases between them. The CDR3 nucleotides read TGTGCCAGCAGCGAGGACGGGGGACGAGCTTTCTTT. It specifies CASSEDGGRAFF.

V usage is TRBV5-5 and J usage is TRBJ2-3; 16 bases map to TRBD2. The CDR3 runs to 18 residues. With V trimmed by 4 bases and J by 2 bases, 7 bases remained unmatched. Germline loops: CDR1 SGHKS, CDR2 YYEKEE (reference sequence). The DNA for the CDR3 is TGTGCCAGCAGCACGGGACTAGCGGGGGGGCTAGTCACAGATACGCAGTATTTT. This translates into CASSTGLAGGLVTDTQYF. Filled out from reference TRBV5-5 and TRBJ2-3, the complete variable domain reads DAGVTQSPTHLIKTRGQQVTLRCSPISGHKSVSWYQQVLGQGPQFIFQYYEKEERGRGNFPDRFSARQFPNYSSELNVNALLLGDSALYLCASSTGLAGGLVTDTQYFGPGTRLTVL.

The J gene is TRBJ1-4, the V gene TRBV4-1; TRBD1 matches 8 bases. J lost 5 bases, V lost 3 bases, and 8 bases had no gene match. The germline CDR1 and CDR2 sequences are MGHRA and YSYEKL. CDR3 length: 16 residues. The CDR3 reads CASSQAGQGTNEKLFF. Here the CDR3 DNA reads TGCGCCAGCAGCCAGGCCGGACAGGGTACCAATGAAAAACTGTTTTTT.

This clonotype came up many times. The rearrangement joins TRBV7-8 to TRBJ2-7; D perhaps matches TRBD1 (6 bases). Germline loops: CDR1 SGHVS, CDR2 FQNEAQ. V was shortened by 0 bases and J by 6 bases, with 15 bases between the two germline ends. The CDR3 contains 15 residues. The chain's CDR3 is CASSLAWTDSFEQYF. The CDR3 DNA is TGTGCCAGCAGCTTAGCGTGGACGGACAGCTTCGAGCAGTACTTC. The full variable domain, its missing parts supplied by reference TRBV7-8 and TRBJ2-7, is GAGVSQSPRYKVAKRGQDVALRCDPISGHVSLFWYQQALGQGPEFLTYFQNEAQLDKSGLPSDRFFAERPEGSVSTLKIQRTQQEDSAVYLCASSLAWTDSFEQYFGPGTRLTVT.

The sample holds one count of this clonotype. CDR3 residues: CASSYDVSSGANVLTF. The CDR3 DNA sequence: TGTGCCAGCAGCTACGACGTAAGCTCTGGGGCCAACGTCCTGACTTTC. The chain uses TRBV28 and TRBJ2-6; D gene uncertain. Trimming cost V 6 bases and J 0 bases, with 12 bases left between them. CDR3 length equals 16 residues. CDR1 is MDHEN, CDR2 SYDVKM, per germline. The full variable domain, completed using reference TRBV28 and TRBJ2-6, is DVKVTQSSRYLVKRTGEKVFLECVQDMDHENMFWYRQDPGLGLRLIYFSYDVKMKEKGDIPEGYSVSREKKERFSLILESASTNQTSMYLCASSYDVSSGANVLTFGAGSRLTVL.

A word on this clonotype: One end of the junction varies from germline; a read error may be responsible. The V and J genes are TRBV7-7 and TRBJ2-3, with TRBD2 matching 10 bases. This CDR3 contains 14 residues. From germline, CDR1 is SSHAT and CDR2 FNYEAQ (reference sequence). The CDR3 DNA reads TGTGCTAGCAGCAAAACTAGCGGGGTTGATACGCAGTATTTT. Amino acids: CASSKTSGVDTQYF.

This clonotype was seen a few times. The rearrangement joins TRBV5-1 to TRBJ1-3, with D uncertain. This CDR3 has 15 residues. The germline V and J ends were trimmed by 3 bases and 0 bases, with 10 bases remaining between them. The germline V gene encodes CDR1 SGHRS and CDR2 YFSETQ. The CDR3 reads CASSSVGSSGNTIYF. The CDR3 nucleotides are TGCGCCAGCAGCTCGGTGGGTTCCTCTGGAAACACCATATATTTT.

V usage is TRBV5-4 and J usage is TRBJ1-4; D is uncertain. The CDR3 loop spans 15 amino acids. Germline V CDR1 and CDR2: SGHNT, YYREEE (reference sequence). Trimming left V 1 base short and J 4 bases short, with 11 bases between. The CDR3 loop is CASSLYVRDNEKLFF. CDR3 DNA sequence: TGTGCCAGCAGCTTGTACGTCAGAGATAATGAAAAACTGTTTTTT.

The genes are TRBV29-1 and TRBJ2-1, with D possibly called TRBD1 or TRBD2 (5 bases each). CDR1 is SQVTM, CDR2 ANQGSEA, per germline. Trimming shortened V by 6 bases and J by 1 base, and 16 bases separated the two germline ends. The CDR3 consists of 15 residues. The CDR3 DNA reads TGCAGCGTCCGGGGCCGCGAAGGGTCCTACAATGAGCAGTTCTTC. As protein: CSVRGREGSYNEQFF.

This clonotype was observed at least ten times. V is TRBV12-5 and J is TRBJ2-3, with D unclear. CDR1 and CDR2 from the germline V gene are LGHNT and FRNRAP. Trimming shortened V by 6 bases and J by 4 bases, and 5 bases separated the two germline ends. The CDR3 has 11 residues. CDR3: CASGFADTQYF. The CDR3 DNA sequence: TGTGCTAGTGGCTTCGCAGATACGCAGTATTTT.

As regards this clonotype: One base separates it from a far larger clone, so it is likely a read error. DNA for the CDR3: TGTGCCAGCTCACGCACGATTTACGAGCAGTACTTC. Residues: CASSRTIYEQYF. This sequence joins TRBV6-2 or TRBV6-3 and TRBJ2-7; D unresolved. Germline loops: CDR1 MNHEY, CDR2 SVGEGT. Between the trimmed V and J ends, which lost 8 bases and 4 bases, there was a span of 12 bases. The CDR3 spans 12 residues.

This clonotype was seen more than once but under ten times. The junction does not match germline at one end; this may be a read error. The chain joins TRBV6-1 to TRBJ2-7; a weak D match, TRBD2 (7 bases). Germline V gene data show CDR1 as MNHNS and CDR2 as SASEGT. The CDR3 is made up of 16 amino acids. In DNA, the CDR3 is TGTGCCAGCCTAATGCCGAGGGGGGGGAGCTCCTTCGAGCAGTACTTC. Its protein product is CASLMPRGGSSFEQYF.

This clonotype was found many times. V is TRBV30 and J is TRBJ1-4; 8 bases line up with TRBD1. Germline CDR1 GTSNPN, CDR2 SVGIG (reference sequence). The CDR3 consists of 14 residues. J was trimmed by 8 bases and V by 0 bases; bases with no gene match: 5. Here the CDR3 DNA reads TGTGCCTGGAGTGTCCAGGGGGCAGGGGAAAAACTGTTTTTT. The encoded protein is CAWSVQGAGEKLFF.

This chain connects TRBV3-1 to TRBJ1-1, with 7 bases identical to TRBD1. This CDR3 comprises 16 residues. Germline CDR1 LGHDT, CDR2 YNNKEL (reference sequence). The J segment lost 3 bases and the V segment lost 2 bases, leaving 9 bases of the junction unmatched. CDR3 nucleotides: TGTGCCAGCAGCCAACGAGTAGGGGGCCGGGACACTGAAGCTTTCTTT. Residues: CASSQRVGGRDTEAFF.

This chain joins TRBV2 and TRBJ2-3; 9 positions agree with TRBD2. CDR1 is SNHLY, CDR2 FYNNEI, per germline. There are 14 residues in the CDR3. The ends lost 7 bases at V and 1 base at J; junction bases unmatched: 3. The CDR3 nucleotides read TGTGCCAGCATGTGGACTAGCGGCACAGATACGCAGTATTTT. Amino acid sequence: CASMWTSGTDTQYF.

This clonotype occurred once. The V and J genes are TRBV18 and TRBJ2-7; D is perhaps TRBD2 (5 bases). The CDR3 runs to 12 residues. Trimming stripped 5 bases from V and 6 bases from J, with 11 bases between. Per the germline V gene, CDR1 is KGHSH and CDR2 is LQKENI. The CDR3 DNA reads as TGTGCCAGCTCAAAGGACCGGGGCGAGCAGTACTTC. It codes for CASSKDRGEQYF.

As regards this clonotype: This may come from a read error, since a much larger clone is one base off. The CDR3 does not end in the conserved phenylalanine or tryptophan, so this is likely a read error. The rearrangement links TRBV5-1 to TRBJ2-3, with 7 bases lining up with TRBD2. Per the germline V gene, CDR1 is SGHRS and CDR2 is YFSETQ. This CDR3 region has 15 residues. CDR3 in DNA: TGTGCCAGCAGCTTCCCGCGGGGGAGCACAGATACGCAGTATTCT. Protein: CASSFPRGSTDTQYS.

This clonotype was observed at least ten times. The chain combines TRBV20-1 with TRBJ2-1; possible D gene TRBD1, 5 bases. V was clipped by 4 bases and J by 3 bases, with 16 bases between them. Looked up from germline, CDR1 is DFQATT and CDR2 is SNEGSKA (reference sequence). The CDR3 totals 15 residues. CDR3 nucleotides: TGCAGTGCTACCCTAACAGGTCGGCTCTACAATGAGCAGTTCTTC. Translated: CSATLTGRLYNEQFF.

This clonotype was found a few times. The rearrangement links TRBV11-2 to TRBJ2-7, with a weak D call TRBD2 (5 bases). Germline CDR1 SGHAT, CDR2 FQNNGV. This CDR3 contains 16 residues. Trimming left V 7 bases short and J 3 bases short, with 22 bases between. The DNA of the CDR3 is TGTGCCAGCAACCAACTCTCCGGGGAAGAAGGCTACGAGCAGTACTTC. Amino acid sequence: CASNQLSGEEGYEQYF. The full variable domain, rest sourced from reference TRBV11-2 and TRBJ2-7, is EAGVAQSPRYKIIEKRQSVAFWCNPISGHATLYWYQQILGQGPKLLIQFQNNGVVDDSQLPKDRFSAERLKGVDSTLKIQPAKLEDSAVYLCASNQLSGEEGYEQYFGPGTRLTVT.

This clonotype was detected many times. The chain joins TRBV4-2 to TRBJ2-7; 8 nucleotides match TRBD2. The germline V gene encodes CDR1 LGHNA and CDR2 YNFKEQ. The length of the CDR3 is 14 residues. J lost 3 bases, V lost 0 bases, and 1 base had no gene match. Here the CDR3 DNA reads TGTGCCAGCAGCCAAGAAGCGGGGGACTACGAGCAGTACTTC. Amino acids: CASSQEAGDYEQYF.

This sequence joins TRBV3-1 and TRBJ1-3; D is unclear. V lost 1 base and J lost 9, with 19 bases in between. Germline assignment: CDR1 LGHDT and CDR2 YNNKEL (reference sequence). The CDR3 is 16 amino acids. In DNA, the CDR3 is TGTGCCAGCAGCCAAGCCGGGTCCGGGATATTGGGCACCATATATTTT. It encodes CASSQAGSGILGTIYF.